The T cell receptor beta chain under discussion was sequenced for a study of blood T cell repertoires in COVID-19. Study-level information: From the United States, Italy and Spain came samples of acute and convalescent COVID-19. In each case, the material was cDNA or gDNA derived from T cells, B-cell-depleted T cells, or PBMCs.

How the authors handled the data: Estimation of nucleated cell counts was performed using reference gene primer amplification. The repertoire was sequenced with immunoSEQ multiplex PCR; TCRdb's copy has only in-frame clones and lacks some. The V and J calls and clone size come from that table; D and trimming were worked out from the DNA. In the table there are over 85,000 clones, approximately 79% of which are singletons. The sequencing input was peripheral blood. The sequence derives from an elderly woman with active or convalescent COVID-19.

The CDR3 spells CASAGSLNTEAFF. The DNA for the CDR3 is TGTGCCAGCGCAGGTTCGCTGAACACTGAAGCTTTCTTT. V is TRBV2 and J is TRBJ1-1, with D uncertain. Germline V gives CDR1 SNHLY, CDR2 FYNNEI. V lost 8 bases to trimming and J lost 0 bases, with 10 bases between them. This CDR3 has 13 residues.